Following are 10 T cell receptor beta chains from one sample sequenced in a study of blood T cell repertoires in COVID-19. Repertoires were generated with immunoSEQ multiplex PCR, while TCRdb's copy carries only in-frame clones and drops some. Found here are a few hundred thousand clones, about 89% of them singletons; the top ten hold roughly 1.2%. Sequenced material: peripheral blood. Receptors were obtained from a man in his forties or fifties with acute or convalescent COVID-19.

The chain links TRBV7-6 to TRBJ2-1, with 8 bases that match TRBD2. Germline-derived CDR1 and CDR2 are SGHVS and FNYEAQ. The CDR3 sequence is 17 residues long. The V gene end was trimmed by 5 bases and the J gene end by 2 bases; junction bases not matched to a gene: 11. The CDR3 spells CASSTVGSGVTYNEQFF. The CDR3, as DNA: TGTGCCAGCAGCACAGTAGGTAGCGGGGTAACCTACAATGAGCAGTTCTTC.

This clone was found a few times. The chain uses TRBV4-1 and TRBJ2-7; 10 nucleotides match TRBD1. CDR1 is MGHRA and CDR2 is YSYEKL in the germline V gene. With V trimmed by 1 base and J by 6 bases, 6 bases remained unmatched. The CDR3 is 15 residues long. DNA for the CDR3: TGCGCCAGCAGCCAAGCCGGGACAGGGGTTGGCGAGCAGTACTTC. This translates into CASSQAGTGVGEQYF.

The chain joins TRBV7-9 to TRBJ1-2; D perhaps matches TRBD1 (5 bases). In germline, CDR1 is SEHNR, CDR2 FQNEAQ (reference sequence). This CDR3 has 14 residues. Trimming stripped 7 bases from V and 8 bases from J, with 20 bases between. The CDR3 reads CASTAPGQGRGYTF. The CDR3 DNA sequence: TGTGCCAGCACCGCGCCAGGGCAGGGCAGGGGCTACACCTTC.

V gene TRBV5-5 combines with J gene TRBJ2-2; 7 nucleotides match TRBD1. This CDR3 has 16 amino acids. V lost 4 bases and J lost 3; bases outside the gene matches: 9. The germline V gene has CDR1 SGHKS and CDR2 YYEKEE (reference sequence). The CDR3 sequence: CASSPPGQFYTGELFF. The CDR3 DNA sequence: TGTGCCAGCAGCCCACCGGGACAGTTTTACACCGGGGAGCTGTTTTTT.

CDR3 nucleotide sequence: TGTGCCAGCAGCCCCGGACTAGCTGCAGATACGCAGTATTTT. This sequence encodes CASSPGLAADTQYF. The chain has TRBV3-1 (or the pseudogene TRBV3-2) and TRBJ2-3; the match to TRBD2 covers 8 bases. V gave up 4 bases and J gave up 4 bases; unmatched junction bases: 4. This CDR3 spans 14 amino acids. Looked up from germline, CDR1 is LGHDT and CDR2 is YNNKEL (reference sequence).

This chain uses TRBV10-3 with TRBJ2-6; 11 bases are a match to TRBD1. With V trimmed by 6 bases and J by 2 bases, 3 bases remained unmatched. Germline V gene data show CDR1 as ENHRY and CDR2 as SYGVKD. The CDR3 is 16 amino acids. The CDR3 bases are TGTGCCATCAGGGGACAGGGGGAAGCTGGGGCCAACGTCCTGACTTTC. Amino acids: CAIRGQGEAGANVLTF.

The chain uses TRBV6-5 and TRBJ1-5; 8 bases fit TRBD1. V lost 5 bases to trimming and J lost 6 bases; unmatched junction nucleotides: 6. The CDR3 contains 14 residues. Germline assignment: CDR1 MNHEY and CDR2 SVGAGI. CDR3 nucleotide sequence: TGTGCCAGCAGTCCTGACAGGGGCGGTCAGCCCCAGCATTTT. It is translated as CASSPDRGGQPQHF.

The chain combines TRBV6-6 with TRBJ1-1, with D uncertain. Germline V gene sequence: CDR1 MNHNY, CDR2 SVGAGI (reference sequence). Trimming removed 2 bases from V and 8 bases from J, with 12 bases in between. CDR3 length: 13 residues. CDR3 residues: CASSYEHSVEAFF. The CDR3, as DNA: TGTGCCAGCAGTTACGAGCATTCGGTCGAAGCTTTCTTT.

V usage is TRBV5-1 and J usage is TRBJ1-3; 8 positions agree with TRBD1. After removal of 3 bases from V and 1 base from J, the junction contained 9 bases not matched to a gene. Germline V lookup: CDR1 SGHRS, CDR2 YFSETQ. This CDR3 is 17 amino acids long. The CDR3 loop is CASSSRRQGFSGNTIYF. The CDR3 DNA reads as TGCGCCAGCAGCTCCCGGAGACAGGGGTTTTCTGGAAACACCATATATTTT.

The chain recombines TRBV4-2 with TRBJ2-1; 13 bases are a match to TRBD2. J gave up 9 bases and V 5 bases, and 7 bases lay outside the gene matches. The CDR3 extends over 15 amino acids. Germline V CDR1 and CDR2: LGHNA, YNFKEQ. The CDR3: CASSDGLAGVLEQFF. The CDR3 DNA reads TGTGCCAGCAGCGATGGACTAGCGGGGGTGCTTGAGCAGTTCTTC.